This T cell receptor (beta chain) was captured in a study of blood T cells in healthy people across ages. Germline V gene lookup returns CDR1 MNHEY and CDR2 SVGAGI. This CDR3 is 14 amino acids long. V lost 2 bases and J 8 bases, leaving 15 bases between the germline ends. For this clonotype: Its antigen is not identified.

Study observations and caveats: Comparison with aged donors showed that long-lived donors had more naive CD4+ cells and higher diversity.

Russia was home to the donors, healthy Caucasian individuals aged roughly 6 to 90. A second PCR of roughly 7 to 11 cycles used a sample-barcoded 5' primer and a J-beta primer mix. MiXCR, run by TCRdb on the 5' RACE reads, gives a single entry per CDR3 protein. Among around 690,000 distinct CDR3 sequences listed, under 65% were seen once. The rearrangement links TRBV6-5 to TRBJ1-2; D is possibly TRBD1 (6 bases). The sequence derives from a man between 60 and 75 years old in good health. What was sequenced was blood. The DNA of the CDR3 is TGTGCCAGCAGTTACGACGCCAGGGGTTGGGGCTACACCTTC. It translates to CASSYDARGWGYTF.